Listed below are T cell receptor beta chains from one sample, sequenced in a study of CD4+ T cells in melanoma. Profiled with immunoSEQ multiplex PCR; TCRdb holds only in-frame clones, not every one. Here the sample spans 15,000 or so clones, roughly three quarters being singletons. Material for sequencing was cells from a culture (not recorded whether cultured in vitro). These TCRs come from a human donor with melanoma. The CDR3 runs from the conserved cysteine through the conserved F or W. D genes are given only for firm matches. Where a row states a size, it is once, few, many or the class of an expanded clone; other rows omit it.

len,j_gene,abundance,v_gene,d_gene,CDR3aa,CDR3nt
13,TRBJ1-4,NA,TRBV30,NA,CASQRTTNEKLFF,TGTGCTTCCCAACGCACAACTAATGAAAAACTGTTTTTT
13,TRBJ1-1,NA,TRBV5-1,TRBD1,CASSTGQGAEAFF,TGCGCCAGCAGCACAGGACAGGGGGCTGAAGCTTTCTTT
17,TRBJ2-2,once,TRBV27,NA,CASSRTVGATNTGELFF,TGTGCCAGCAGCCGAACTGTGGGGGCAACGAACACCGGGGAGCTGTTTTTT
12,TRBJ2-5,NA,TRBV12-5,TRBD1,CASGLGGQEQYF,TGTGCTAGTGGTTTGGGGGGACAGGAGCAGTACTTC
14,TRBJ2-1,NA,TRBV5-1,NA,CASSLGHRNNEQFF,TGCGCCAGCAGCTTGGGGCACAGGAACAATGAGCAGTTCTTC
15,TRBJ1-2,NA,TRBV5-1,NA,CASSLAGSTDYGYTF,TGCGCCAGCAGCTTGGCGGGCAGCACTGACTATGGCTACACCTTC
13,TRBJ1-1,once,TRBV7-3,NA,CASSLILNTEAFF,TGTGCCAGCAGCCTTATCCTGAACACTGAAGCTTTCTTT
14,TRBJ1-6,NA,TRBV2,NA,CASTQGHLNSPLHF,TGTGCCAGTACCCAGGGACACCTTAATTCACCCCTCCACTTT
13,TRBJ1-3,NA,TRBV7-3,NA,CASSLNRGNTIYF,TGTGCCAGCAGCTTAAACCGGGGGAACACCATATATTTT
16,TRBJ1-4,NA,TRBV6-6,NA,CASSYSIGSLNEKLFF,TGTGCCAGCAGTTACTCGATCGGCAGTCTGAATGAAAAACTGTTTTTT
15,TRBJ1-4,NA,TRBV18,TRBD1,CASSPEGQGGEKLFF,TGTGCCAGCTCACCTGAGGGACAGGGAGGTGAAAAACTGTTTTTT
15,TRBJ2-2,once,TRBV5-1,TRBD2,CASSLTSGATGELFF,TGCGCCAGCAGCCTCACTAGCGGGGCCACCGGGGAGCTGTTTTTT
14,TRBJ2-7,NA,TRBV6-1,NA,CASSRGPGAYEQYF,TGTGCCAGCAGTCGGGGACCAGGGGCCTACGAGCAGTACTTC
14,TRBJ1-2,NA,TRBV9,TRBD1,CASSADRALGGYTF,TGTGCCAGCAGCGCGGACAGGGCATTGGGTGGCTACACCTTC
15,TRBJ1-2,few,TRBV11-2,TRBD1,CASSLAGQDLYGYTF,TGTGCCAGCAGCTTAGCGGGACAGGACCTCTATGGCTACACCTTC
15,TRBJ2-3,NA,TRBV6-5,NA,CASRSEGQDTDTQYF,TGTGCCAGCAGGTCCGAAGGACAAGACACAGATACGCAGTATTTT
14,TRBJ2-5,NA,TRBV14,NA,CASSQGWTGETQYF,TGTGCCAGCAGCCAGGGGTGGACGGGAGAGACCCAGTACTTC
15,TRBJ1-4,few,TRBV5-5,NA,CASSLSTSDGEKLFF,TGTGCCAGCAGCTTGAGTACGAGCGACGGAGAAAAACTGTTTTTT
14,TRBJ2-2,NA,TRBV14,NA,CASSQDGRTGELFF,TGTGCCAGCAGCCAAGACGGTCGTACGGGGGAGCTGTTTTTT
12,TRBJ1-2,NA,TRBV5-6,NA,CASSLWSYGYTF,TGTGCCAGCAGCTTATGGAGCTATGGCTACACCTTC
13,TRBJ2-2,NA,TRBV5-1,NA,CASSVANTGELFF,TGCGCCAGCAGCGTCGCGAACACCGGGGAGCTGTTTTTT
14,TRBJ2-1,NA,TRBV9,TRBD1,CASSLYDRDNEQFF,TGTGCCAGCAGCTTATACGACAGGGACAATGAGCAGTTCTTC
15,TRBJ1-1,NA,TRBV5-1,NA,CASSLVPGGITEAFF,TGCGCCAGCAGCTTGGTTCCCGGGGGAATCACTGAAGCTTTCTTT
15,TRBJ1-5,NA,TRBV11-2,NA,CASSVNSGGNQPQHF,TGTGCCAGCAGCGTGAATAGTGGGGGGAATCAGCCCCAGCATTTT
14,TRBJ2-3,few,TRBV27,NA,CASSLGQLTDTQYF,TGTGCCAGCAGTTTAGGGCAACTCACAGATACGCAGTATTTT
13,TRBJ1-1,NA,TRBV6-6,NA,CASIGPANTEAFF,TGTGCCAGCATAGGACCTGCGAACACTGAAGCTTTCTTT
14,TRBJ2-5,NA,TRBV10-3,NA,CAISESFGQETQYF,TGTGCCATCAGTGAGTCGTTCGGGCAAGAGACCCAGTACTTC
18,TRBJ2-3,NA,TRBV11-2,NA,CASSLADGERASTDTQYF,TGTGCCAGCAGCTTAGCGGACGGAGAGAGGGCTAGCACAGATACGCAGTATTTT
16,TRBJ1-1,once,TRBV5-1,NA,CASSLNQGVIGTEAFF,TGCGCCAGCAGCTTAAACCAAGGGGTGATCGGCACTGAAGCTTTCTTT
17,TRBJ2-5,few,TRBV5-4,TRBD2,CASSLRGLAVIQETQYF,TGTGCCAGCAGCTTGAGAGGACTAGCGGTAATCCAAGAGACCCAGTACTTC
13,TRBJ1-2,once,TRBV5-5,NA,CASNLGGRYGYTF,TGTGCCAGCAACCTGGGGGGTCGGTATGGCTACACCTTC
14,TRBJ2-1,NA,TRBV29-1,NA,CSVQARAFYNEQFF,TGCAGCGTTCAAGCCAGGGCGTTTTACAATGAGCAGTTCTTC
17,TRBJ2-2,NA,TRBV27,NA,CASSPQRGRGFSGELFF,TGTGCCAGCAGTCCACAGCGAGGCAGGGGATTTTCCGGGGAGCTGTTTTTT
17,TRBJ1-4,NA,TRBV5-1,NA,CASTPQGLLATNEKLFF,TGCGCCAGCACCCCCCAGGGCCTACTTGCAACTAATGAAAAACTGTTTTTT
14,TRBJ2-7,few,TRBV18,TRBD1,CASSHRDSRYEQYF,TGTGCCAGCTCGCACAGGGACAGTCGCTACGAGCAGTACTTC